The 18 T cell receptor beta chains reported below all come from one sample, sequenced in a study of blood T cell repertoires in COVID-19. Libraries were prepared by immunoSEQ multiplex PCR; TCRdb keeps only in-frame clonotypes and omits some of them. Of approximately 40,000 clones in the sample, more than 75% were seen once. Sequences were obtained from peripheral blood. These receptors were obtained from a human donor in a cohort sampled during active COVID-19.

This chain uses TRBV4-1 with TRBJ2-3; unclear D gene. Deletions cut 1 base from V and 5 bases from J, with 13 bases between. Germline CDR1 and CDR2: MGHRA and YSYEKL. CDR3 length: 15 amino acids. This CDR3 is CASSQVPGPRDTQYF. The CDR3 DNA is TGCGCCAGCAGCCAAGTTCCAGGCCCACGAGATACGCAGTATTTT.

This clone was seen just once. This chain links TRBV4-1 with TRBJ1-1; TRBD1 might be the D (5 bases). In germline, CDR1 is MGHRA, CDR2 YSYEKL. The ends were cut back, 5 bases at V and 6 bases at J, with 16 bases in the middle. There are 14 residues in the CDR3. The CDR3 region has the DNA TGCGCCAGCAGCGTCGGGAGCAGGGCCGCTGAAGCTTTCTTT. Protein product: CASSVGSRAAEAFF.

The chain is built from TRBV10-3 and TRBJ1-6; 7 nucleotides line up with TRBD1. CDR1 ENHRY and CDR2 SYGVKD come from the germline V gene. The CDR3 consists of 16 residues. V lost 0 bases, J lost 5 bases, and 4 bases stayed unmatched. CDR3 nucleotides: TGTGCCATCAGTGAGTCAGACAGGGCGGATAATTCACCCCTCCACTTT. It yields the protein CAISESDRADNSPLHF.

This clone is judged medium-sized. CDR3 sequence (DNA): TGTGCCAGCAGCTTGGCCAGCGGCACAGATACGCAGTATTTT. It encodes CASSLASGTDTQYF. This chain connects TRBV5-4 to TRBJ2-3; no firm D call. V was cut by 0 bases and J by 1 base, with 6 bases left in between. Germline V CDR1 and CDR2: SGHNT, YYREEE (reference sequence). The CDR3 has 14 residues.

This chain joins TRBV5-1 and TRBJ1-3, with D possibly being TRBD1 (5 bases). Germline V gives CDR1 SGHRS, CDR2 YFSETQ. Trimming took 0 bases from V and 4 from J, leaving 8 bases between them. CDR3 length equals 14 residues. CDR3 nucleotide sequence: TGCGCCAGCAGCTTGGGGACACCCGGAAACACCATATATTTT. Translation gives CASSLGTPGNTIYF.

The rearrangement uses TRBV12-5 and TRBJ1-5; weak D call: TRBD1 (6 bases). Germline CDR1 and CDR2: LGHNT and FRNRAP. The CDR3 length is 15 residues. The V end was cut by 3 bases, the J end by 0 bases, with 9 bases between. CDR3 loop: CASGLGTNSNQPQHF. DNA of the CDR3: TGTGCTAGTGGTTTAGGGACAAATAGCAATCAGCCCCAGCATTTT.

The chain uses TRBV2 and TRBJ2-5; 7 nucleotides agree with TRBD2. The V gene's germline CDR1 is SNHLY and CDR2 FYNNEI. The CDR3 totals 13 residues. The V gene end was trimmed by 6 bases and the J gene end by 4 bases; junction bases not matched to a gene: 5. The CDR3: CASRGTGGETQYF. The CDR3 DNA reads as TGTGCCAGCAGGGGTACGGGGGGAGAGACCCAGTACTTC.

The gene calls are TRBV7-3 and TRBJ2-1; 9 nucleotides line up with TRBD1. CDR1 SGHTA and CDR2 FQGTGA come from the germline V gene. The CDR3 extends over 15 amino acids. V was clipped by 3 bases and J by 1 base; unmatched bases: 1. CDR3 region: CASSLDRGSYNEQFF. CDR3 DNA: TGTGCCAGCAGCTTGGACAGGGGATCCTACAATGAGCAGTTCTTC.

The CDR3 reads CASRTTGRGQETQYF. The CDR3 nucleotides are TGCGCCAGCAGGACGACAGGAAGGGGACAAGAGACCCAGTACTTC. The rearrangement joins TRBV4-1 to TRBJ2-5; possible D gene TRBD1, 6 bases. The CDR3 covers 15 residues. Trimming stripped 6 bases from V and 2 bases from J, with 16 bases between. Germline lookup yields CDR1 MGHRA and CDR2 YSYEKL.

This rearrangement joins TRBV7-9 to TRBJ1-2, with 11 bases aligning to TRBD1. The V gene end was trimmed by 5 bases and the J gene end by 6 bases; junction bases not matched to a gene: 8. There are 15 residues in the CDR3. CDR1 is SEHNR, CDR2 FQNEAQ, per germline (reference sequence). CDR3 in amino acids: CASSTRGQGDHGYTF. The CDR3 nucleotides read TGTGCCAGCAGCACCCGGGGACAGGGGGACCATGGCTACACCTTC.

CDR3: CASSPRQGLDNEQFF. CDR3 DNA: TGTGCCAGCAGCCCGCGACAGGGCCTCGACAATGAGCAGTTCTTC. The chain is built from TRBV7-3 and TRBJ2-1, with 7 bases lining up with TRBD1. Germline values: CDR1 SGHTA, CDR2 FQGTGA. The CDR3 has 15 residues. The J segment lost 5 bases and the V segment lost 5 bases, leaving 9 bases of the junction unmatched.

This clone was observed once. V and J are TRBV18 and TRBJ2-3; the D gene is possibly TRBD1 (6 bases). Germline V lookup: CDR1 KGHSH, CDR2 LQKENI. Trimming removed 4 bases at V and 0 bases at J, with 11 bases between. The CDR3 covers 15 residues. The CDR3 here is CASSRRQDSTDTQYF. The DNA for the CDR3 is TGTGCCAGCTCACGAAGACAGGATAGCACAGATACGCAGTATTTT.

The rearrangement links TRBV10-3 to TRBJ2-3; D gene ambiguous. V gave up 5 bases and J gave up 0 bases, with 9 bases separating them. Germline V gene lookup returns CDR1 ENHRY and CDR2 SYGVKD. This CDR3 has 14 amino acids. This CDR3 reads CAISTTSSTDTQYF. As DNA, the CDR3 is TGTGCCATCAGTACCACTTCTAGCACAGATACGCAGTATTTT.

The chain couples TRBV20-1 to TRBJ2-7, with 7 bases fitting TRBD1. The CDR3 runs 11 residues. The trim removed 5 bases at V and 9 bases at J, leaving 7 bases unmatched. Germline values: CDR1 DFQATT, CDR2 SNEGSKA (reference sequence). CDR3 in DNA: TGCAGTGCTCGACAGGGTCTTGGGCAGTACTTC. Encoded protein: CSARQGLGQYF.

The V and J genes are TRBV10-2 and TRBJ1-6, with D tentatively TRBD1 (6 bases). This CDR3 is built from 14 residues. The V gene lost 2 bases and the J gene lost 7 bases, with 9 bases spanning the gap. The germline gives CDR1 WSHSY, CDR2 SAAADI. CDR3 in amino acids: CASSERGWNSPLHF. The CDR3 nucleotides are TGCGCCAGCAGTGAGAGGGGGTGGAATTCACCCCTCCACTTT.

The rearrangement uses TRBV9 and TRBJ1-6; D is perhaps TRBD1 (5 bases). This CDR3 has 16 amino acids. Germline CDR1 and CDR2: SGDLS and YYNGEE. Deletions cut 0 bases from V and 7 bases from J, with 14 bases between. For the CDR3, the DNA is TGTGCCAGCAGCGTAGCTCTGGGGGGTAGCAATTCACCCCTCCACTTT. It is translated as CASSVALGGSNSPLHF.

The CDR3 reads CASSPLASETQYF. The DNA of the CDR3 is TGTGCCAGCAGTCCACTAGCTTCCGAGACCCAGTACTTC. The V and J genes are TRBV12-3 or TRBV12-4 and TRBJ2-5; weak D call: TRBD2 (6 bases). The germline V and J ends were trimmed by 5 bases and 5 bases, with 12 bases remaining between them. This CDR3 comprises 13 residues.

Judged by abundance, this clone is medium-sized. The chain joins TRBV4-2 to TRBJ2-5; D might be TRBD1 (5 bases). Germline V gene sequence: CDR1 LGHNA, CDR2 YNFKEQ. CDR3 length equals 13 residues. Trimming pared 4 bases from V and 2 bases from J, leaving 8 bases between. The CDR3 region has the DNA TGTGCCAGCAGCCGGGGCCCTCAAGAGACCCAGTACTTC. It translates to CASSRGPQETQYF.